This T cell receptor beta chain was found in a study of immune evolution from preneoplasia to lung adenocarcinoma (dated by TCRdb to the early 2020s). Context from the whole study: HLA loss of heterozygosity was observed in roughly 6.8%, 16% and 36% of AIS, MIA and ADC lesions, respectively, and was not observed in any AAH lesions. The study profiled immune contexture across lung adenocarcinoma precursors and invasive adenocarcinoma using immune gene expression, TCR sequencing and multiplex immunofluorescence. Resected precursor lesions (AAH, AIS, MIA) and invasive adenocarcinomas were compared with paired morphologically normal lung tissue. The sample size was set by how many specimens were available, not by a prior power calculation. The immune data were combined with whole exome sequencing and methylation data from the same cohort of nodules. The overall cohort comprised some 53 patients with pulmonary nodules who underwent surgical resection. The TCR sequencing data were obtained from 51 patients. The study reported that under 110 samples were used for TCR sequencing. POLYSOLVER was used to infer Class I HLA alleles from exome data, and LOHHLA was used to detect allele-specific HLA loss.

The immunoSEQ hsTCRbeta Kit was used to sequence TCR beta CDR3 regions from DNA. The original methods were these. The ImmunoSEQ Analyzer was used to analyse the TCR sequencing data. T cell clonality was defined as 1 minus Pielou's evenness computed on productive rearrangements. To measure T cell diversity, the inverse Simpson index was applied to productive templates. T cell density was expressed as TCR beta template counts normalized to usable DNA, with usable DNA estimated by amplifying and sequencing housekeeping genes. TCR metrics were compared across histologic stages using two-sided Kruskal-Wallis tests. What TCRdb holds here is the immuneACCESS table cut down to in-frame rearrangements. Part of the clones is not present; checked against another copy, under half of the missing clones reflect an unresolved V gene, and the others are unexplained. That table furnishes V, J and clone size, whereas the DNA furnished D and trimming. The sample table records about 14,000 clones; roughly 77% of these occur just once. The ten largest make up approximately 3.1% of the sample.

Patients underwent resection in Japan or China between about 2014 and 2018. Two lung cancer pathologists independently reviewed H&E slides to confirm the histologic diagnosis of every case. Premalignant or tumor cells were enriched for nucleic acid extraction by macro-dissection performed after pathologic assessment. The AllPrep DNA/RNA FFPE Kit was used to isolate DNA from FFPE tissue. The CDR3 spans 15 residues, from the cysteine through the phenylalanine. CDR3 DNA is the only sequence kept; it has 45 bases, read in frame from the first base. V is clipped by 3 bases and J by 0 bases, and the sequence between their germline boundaries is 12 bases long. CDR1 and CDR2, looked up from the germline V gene, are MDHEN and SYDVKM. A word on this clone: Its antigen is still unknown. No much larger clone exists at a distance of one base, and base qualities are not known.

Study-wide findings and limitations: Compared with EGFR-mutant or double wild-type lesions, KRAS-mutant nodules had the highest T cell clonality. The findings were based on association rather than direct causation, and larger cohorts with long-term follow-up and longitudinal biopsies were deemed needed. Because every patient came from Japan and China, how well the results apply to Western populations was uncertain. Normal lung had the highest top T cell clone frequencies, which appeared to decline progressively from AAH through AIS, MIA and invasive adenocarcinoma. Clonality was highest in normal lung, while later-stage lesions appeared to have lower clonality but higher T cell density and diversity.

This TCR was sampled from a person aged 55 to 79 with lung adenocarcinoma. Recombination joined TRBV28 with TRBJ2-7; the D gene is perhaps TRBD2, from 5 matching bases. Sequenced sample: FFPE minimally invasive lung adenocarcinoma tissue. What this sample's cell subset or site label stands for: micro-invasive lung adenocarcinoma (MIA). The DNA sequence is given as TGTGCCAGCAGTTTCGGAGGTCTGAGCTCCTACGAGCAGTACTTC. Its coded protein is CASSFGGLSSYEQYF.